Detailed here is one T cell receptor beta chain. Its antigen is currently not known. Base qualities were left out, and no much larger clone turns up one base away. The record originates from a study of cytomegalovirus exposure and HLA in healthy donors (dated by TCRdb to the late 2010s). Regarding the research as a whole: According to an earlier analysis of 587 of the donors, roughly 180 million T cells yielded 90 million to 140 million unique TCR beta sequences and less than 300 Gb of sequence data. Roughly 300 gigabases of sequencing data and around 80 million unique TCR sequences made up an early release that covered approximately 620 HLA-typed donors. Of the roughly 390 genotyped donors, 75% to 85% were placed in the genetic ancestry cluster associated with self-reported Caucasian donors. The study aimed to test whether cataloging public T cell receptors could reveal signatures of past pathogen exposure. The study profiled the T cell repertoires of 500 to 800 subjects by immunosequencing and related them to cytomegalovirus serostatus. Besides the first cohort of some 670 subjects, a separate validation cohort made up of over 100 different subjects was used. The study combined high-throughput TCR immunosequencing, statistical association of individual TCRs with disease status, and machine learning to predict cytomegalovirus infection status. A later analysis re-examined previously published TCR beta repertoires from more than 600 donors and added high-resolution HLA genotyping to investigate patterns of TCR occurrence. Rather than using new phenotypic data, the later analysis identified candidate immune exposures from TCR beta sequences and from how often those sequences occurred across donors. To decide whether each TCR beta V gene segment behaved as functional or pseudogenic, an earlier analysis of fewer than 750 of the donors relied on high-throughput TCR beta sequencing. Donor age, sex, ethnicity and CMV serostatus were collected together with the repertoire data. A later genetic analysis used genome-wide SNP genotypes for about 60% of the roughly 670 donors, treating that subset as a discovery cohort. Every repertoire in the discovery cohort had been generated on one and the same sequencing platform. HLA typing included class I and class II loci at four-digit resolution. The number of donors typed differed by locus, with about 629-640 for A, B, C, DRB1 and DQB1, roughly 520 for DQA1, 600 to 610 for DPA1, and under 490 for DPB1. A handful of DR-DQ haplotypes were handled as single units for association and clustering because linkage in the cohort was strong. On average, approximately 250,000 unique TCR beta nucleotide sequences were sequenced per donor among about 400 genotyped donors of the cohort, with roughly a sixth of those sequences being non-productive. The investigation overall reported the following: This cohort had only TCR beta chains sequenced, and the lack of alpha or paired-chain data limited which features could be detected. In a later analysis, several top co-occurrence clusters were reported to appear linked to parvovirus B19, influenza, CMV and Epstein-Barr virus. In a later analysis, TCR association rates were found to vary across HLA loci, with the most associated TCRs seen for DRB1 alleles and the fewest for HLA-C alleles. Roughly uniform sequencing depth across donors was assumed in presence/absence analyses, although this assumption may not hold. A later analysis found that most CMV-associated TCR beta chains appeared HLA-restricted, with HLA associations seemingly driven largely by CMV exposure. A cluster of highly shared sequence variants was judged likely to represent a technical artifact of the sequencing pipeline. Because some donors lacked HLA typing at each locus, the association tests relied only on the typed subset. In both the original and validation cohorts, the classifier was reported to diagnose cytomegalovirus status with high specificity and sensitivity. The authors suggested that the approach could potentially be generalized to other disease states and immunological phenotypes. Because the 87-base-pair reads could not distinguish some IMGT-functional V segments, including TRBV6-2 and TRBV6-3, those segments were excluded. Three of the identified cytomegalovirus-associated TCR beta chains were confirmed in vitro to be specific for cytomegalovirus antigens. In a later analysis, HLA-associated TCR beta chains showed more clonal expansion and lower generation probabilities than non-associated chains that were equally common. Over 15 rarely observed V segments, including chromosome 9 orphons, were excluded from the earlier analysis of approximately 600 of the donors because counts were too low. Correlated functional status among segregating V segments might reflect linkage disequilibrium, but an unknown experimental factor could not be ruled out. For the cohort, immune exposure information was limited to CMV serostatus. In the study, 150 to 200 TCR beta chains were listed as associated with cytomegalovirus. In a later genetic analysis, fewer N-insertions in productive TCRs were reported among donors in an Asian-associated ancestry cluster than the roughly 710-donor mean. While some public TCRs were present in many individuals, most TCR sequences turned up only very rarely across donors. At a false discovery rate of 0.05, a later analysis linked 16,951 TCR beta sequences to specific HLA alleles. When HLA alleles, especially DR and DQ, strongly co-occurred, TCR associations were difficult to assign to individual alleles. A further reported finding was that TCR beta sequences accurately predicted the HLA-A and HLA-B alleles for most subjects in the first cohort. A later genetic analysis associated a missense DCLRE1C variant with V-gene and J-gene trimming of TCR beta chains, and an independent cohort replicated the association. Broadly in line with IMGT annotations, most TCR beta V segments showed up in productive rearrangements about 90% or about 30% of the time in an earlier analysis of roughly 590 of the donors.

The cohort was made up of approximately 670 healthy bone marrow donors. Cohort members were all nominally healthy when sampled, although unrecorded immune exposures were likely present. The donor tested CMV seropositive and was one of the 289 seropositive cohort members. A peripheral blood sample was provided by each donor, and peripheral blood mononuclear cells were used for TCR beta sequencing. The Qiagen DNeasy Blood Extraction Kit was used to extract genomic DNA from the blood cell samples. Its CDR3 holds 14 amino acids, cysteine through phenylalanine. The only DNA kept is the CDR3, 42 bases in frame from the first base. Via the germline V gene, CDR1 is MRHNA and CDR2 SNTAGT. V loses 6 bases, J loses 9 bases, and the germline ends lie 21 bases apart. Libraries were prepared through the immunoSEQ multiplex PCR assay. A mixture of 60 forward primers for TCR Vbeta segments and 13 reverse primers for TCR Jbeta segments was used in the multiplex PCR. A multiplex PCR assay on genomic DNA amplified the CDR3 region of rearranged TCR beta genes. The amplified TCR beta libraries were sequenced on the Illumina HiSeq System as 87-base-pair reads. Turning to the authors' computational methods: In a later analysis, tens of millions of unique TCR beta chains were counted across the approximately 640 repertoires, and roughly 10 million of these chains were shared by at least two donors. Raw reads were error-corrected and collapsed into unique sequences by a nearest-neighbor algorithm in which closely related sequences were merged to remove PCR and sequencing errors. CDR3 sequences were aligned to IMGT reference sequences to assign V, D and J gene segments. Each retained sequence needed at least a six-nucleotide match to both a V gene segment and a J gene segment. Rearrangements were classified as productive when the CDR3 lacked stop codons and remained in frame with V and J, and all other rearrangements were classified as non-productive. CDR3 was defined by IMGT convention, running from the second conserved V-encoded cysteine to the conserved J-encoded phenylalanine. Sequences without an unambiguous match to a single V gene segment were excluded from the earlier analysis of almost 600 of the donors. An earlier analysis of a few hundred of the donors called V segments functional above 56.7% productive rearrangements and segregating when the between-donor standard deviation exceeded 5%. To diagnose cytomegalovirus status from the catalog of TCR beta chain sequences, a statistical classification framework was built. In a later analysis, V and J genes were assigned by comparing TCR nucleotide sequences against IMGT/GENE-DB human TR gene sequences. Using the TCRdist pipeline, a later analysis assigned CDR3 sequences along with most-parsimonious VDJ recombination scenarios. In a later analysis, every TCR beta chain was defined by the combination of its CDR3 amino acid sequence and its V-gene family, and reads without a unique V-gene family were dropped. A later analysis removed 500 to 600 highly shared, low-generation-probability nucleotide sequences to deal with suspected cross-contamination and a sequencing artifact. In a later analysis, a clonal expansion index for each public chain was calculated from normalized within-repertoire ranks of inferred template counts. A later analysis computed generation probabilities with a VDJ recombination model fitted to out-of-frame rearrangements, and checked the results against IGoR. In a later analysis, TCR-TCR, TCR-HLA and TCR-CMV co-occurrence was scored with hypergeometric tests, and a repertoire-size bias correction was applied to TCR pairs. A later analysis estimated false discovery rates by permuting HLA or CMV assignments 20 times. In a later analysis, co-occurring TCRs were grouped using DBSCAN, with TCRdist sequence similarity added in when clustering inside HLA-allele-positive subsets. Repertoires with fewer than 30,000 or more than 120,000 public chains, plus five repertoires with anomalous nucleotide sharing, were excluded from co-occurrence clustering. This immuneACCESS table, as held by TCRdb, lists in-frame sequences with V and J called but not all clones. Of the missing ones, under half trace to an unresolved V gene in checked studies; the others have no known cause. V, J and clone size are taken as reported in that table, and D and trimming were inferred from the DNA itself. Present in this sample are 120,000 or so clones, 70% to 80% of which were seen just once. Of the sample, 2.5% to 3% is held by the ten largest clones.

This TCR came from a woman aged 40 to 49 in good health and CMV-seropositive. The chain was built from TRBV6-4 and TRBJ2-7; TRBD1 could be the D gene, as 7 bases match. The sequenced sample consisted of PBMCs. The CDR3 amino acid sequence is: CASRGGQPISGQYF. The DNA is TGTGCCAGCAGGGGGGGACAGCCGATTAGTGGGCAGTACTTC.